This T cell receptor (beta chain) was identified during a study of blood T cell repertoires in COVID-19. Study-wide context: Specimens from acute and convalescent COVID-19 originated in the United States, Italy and Spain. From T cells, B-cell-depleted T cells, or PBMCs came the material, which was cDNA or gDNA.

Original processing notes: Reference gene primers were amplified, and this amplification served to estimate nucleated cell counts. The protocol was immunoSEQ multiplex PCR, while the TCRdb copy is restricted to in-frame clones and leaves out a portion. For V, J and clone size, that table is used; D and trimming come from the DNA. The sample lists about 330,000 clones; approximately 85% were seen once. CDR3 size: 14 residues. Germline loops: CDR1 KGHDR, CDR2 SFDVKD. Losses at the gene ends were 4 bases for V and 3 bases for J; bases not matched to a gene: 1. This chain uses TRBV24-1 with TRBJ1-1; 10 positions agree with TRBD1. Sequenced input: peripheral blood. This sequence originates from a human donor in a cohort sampled during active COVID-19. CDR3 protein: CATSDGTGDTEAFF. The CDR3 coding sequence is TGTGCCACCAGTGACGGGACAGGGGACACTGAAGCTTTCTTT.